This T cell receptor (beta chain) was recorded in a study of T cell responses to AZD1222 COVID-19 vaccine. The germline gives CDR1 ENHRY, CDR2 SYGVKD. Trimming left V 10 bases short and J 4 bases short, with 17 bases between. The CDR3 covers 13 residues. Sequenced by immunoSEQ multiplex PCR; TCRdb stores in-frame clones only, minus some. The sample records 110,000 or so clones, approximately 85% being singletons. The origin of this receptor is an adult in good health. The source was peripheral blood, collected on day 0 of AZD1222 vaccination. The chain carries TRBV10-3 and TRBJ2-7; D possibly matches TRBD1 or TRBD2 (6 bases each). The CDR3 sequence is CATRGVQAYEQYF. DNA of the CDR3: TGTGCCACAAGGGGGGTTCAGGCGTACGAGCAGTACTTC.